This T cell receptor (beta chain) was obtained from a study of blood T cell repertoires in COVID-19. About the study: Material from acute and convalescent COVID-19 was sourced from the United States, Italy and Spain.

CDR1 is SGHNT, CDR2 YYREEE, per germline (reference sequence). The V and J ends lost 2 bases and 0 bases, in that order; junction bases with no gene match: 2. The length of the CDR3 is 15 residues. In the authors' workflow: Scientists estimated how many nucleated cells there were by amplifying reference gene primers. Clones were sequenced by immunoSEQ multiplex PCR, and TCRdb holds only the in-frame ones, with some missing. V, J and clone size are those of that table, while D and trimming were read from the DNA. The repertoire holds roughly 150,000 clones, approximately 80% seen once, with roughly 4.9% in the top ten. Adults between roughly 18 and 95 years of age took part from about two dozen US areas. Grouping used clinical history reported by participants in a survey and questionnaire.

The chain links TRBV5-4 to TRBJ2-7; 10 bases are shared with TRBD1. The sequence derives from a man aged 65 to 79 who had been exposed to COVID-19. Specimen: PBMCs or T cells enriched from blood (not recorded which). The CDR3 bases are TGTGCCAGCAGCTTCCGGGACAGGGGCTCCTACGAGCAGTACTTC. It is translated as CASSFRDRGSYEQYF.